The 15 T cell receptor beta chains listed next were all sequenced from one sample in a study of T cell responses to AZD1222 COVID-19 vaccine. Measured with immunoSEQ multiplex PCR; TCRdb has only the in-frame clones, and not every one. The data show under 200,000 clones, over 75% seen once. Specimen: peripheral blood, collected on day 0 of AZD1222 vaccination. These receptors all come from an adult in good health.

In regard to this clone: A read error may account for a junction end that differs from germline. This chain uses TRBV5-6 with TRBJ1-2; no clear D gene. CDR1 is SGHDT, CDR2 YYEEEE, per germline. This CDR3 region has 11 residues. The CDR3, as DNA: TGTGCCAGCAGCTTGGCGACCGTACGGAGCTTC. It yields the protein CASSLATVRSF.

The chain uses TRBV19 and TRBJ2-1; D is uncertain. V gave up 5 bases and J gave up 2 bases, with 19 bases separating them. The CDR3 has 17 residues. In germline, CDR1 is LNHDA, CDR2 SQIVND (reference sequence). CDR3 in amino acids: CASSLRSDPFPYNEQFF. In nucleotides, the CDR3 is TGTGCCAGTAGTCTGAGATCGGACCCCTTCCCCTACAATGAGCAGTTCTTC.

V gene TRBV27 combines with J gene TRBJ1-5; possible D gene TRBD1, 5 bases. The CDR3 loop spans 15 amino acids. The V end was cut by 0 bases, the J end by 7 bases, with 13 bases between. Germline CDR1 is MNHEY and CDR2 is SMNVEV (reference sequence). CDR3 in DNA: TGTGCCAGCAGTTTATCGGGGGGGGGAAGGCAGCCCCAGCATTTT. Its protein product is CASSLSGGGRQPQHF.

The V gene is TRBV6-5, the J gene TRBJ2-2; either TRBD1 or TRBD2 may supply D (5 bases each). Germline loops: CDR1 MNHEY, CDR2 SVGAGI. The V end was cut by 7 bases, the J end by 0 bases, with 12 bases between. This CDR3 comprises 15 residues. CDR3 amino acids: CASKGTATNTGELFF. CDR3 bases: TGTGCCAGCAAGGGGACGGCGACGAACACCGGGGAGCTGTTTTTT.

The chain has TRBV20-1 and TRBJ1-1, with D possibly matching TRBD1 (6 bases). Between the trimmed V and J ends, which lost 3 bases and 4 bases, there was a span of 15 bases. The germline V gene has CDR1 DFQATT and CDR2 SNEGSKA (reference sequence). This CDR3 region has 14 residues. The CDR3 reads CSASSAGGGTEAFF. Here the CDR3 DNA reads TGCAGTGCTAGTAGTGCGGGGGGCGGCACTGAAGCTTTCTTT.

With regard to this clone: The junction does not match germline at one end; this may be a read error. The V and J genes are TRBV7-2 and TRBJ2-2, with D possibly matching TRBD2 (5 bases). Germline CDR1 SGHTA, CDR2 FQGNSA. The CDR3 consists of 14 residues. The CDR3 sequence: CASSLVAKTGELFF. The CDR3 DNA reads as TGTGCCAGCAGCTTAGTAGCGAAGACCGGGGAGCTGTTTTTT. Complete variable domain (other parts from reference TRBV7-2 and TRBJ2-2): GAGVSQSPSNKVTEKGKDVELRCDPISGHTALYWYRQSLGQGLEFLIYFQGNSAPDKSGLPSDRFSAERTGGSVSTLTIQRTQQEDSAVYLCASSLVAKTGELFFGEGSRLTVL.

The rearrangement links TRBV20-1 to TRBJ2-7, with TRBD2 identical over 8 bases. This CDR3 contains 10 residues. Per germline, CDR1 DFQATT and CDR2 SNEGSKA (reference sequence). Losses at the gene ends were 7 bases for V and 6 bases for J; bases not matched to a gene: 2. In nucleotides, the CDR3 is TGCAGTGGGGCGGGAGGCGAGCAGTACTTC. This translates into CSGAGGEQYF.

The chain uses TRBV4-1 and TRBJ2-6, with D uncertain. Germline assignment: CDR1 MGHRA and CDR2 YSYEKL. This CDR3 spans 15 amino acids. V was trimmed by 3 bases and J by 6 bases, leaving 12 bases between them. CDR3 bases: TGCGCCAGCAGCCAGGAAAGACTGCCGGCCAACGTCCTGACTTTC. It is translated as CASSQERLPANVLTF.

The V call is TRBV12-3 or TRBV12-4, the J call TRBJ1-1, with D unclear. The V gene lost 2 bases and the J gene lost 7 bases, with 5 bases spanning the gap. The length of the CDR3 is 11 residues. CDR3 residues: CASSLNNEAFF. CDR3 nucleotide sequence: TGTGCCAGCAGTTTAAATAATGAAGCTTTCTTT.

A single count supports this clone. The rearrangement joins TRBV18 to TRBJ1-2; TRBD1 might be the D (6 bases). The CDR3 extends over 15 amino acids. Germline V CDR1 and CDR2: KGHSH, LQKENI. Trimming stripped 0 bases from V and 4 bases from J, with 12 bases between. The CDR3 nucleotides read TGTGCCAGCTCACCACCGGAAAACAGGGCCTATGGCTACACCTTC. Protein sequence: CASSPPENRAYGYTF.

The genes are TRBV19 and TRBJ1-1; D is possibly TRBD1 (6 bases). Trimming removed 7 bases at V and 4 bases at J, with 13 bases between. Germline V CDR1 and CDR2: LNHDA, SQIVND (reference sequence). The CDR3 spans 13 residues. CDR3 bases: TGTGCCAGTACAGGGGACTTCCGCACTGAAGCTTTCTTT. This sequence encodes CASTGDFRTEAFF.

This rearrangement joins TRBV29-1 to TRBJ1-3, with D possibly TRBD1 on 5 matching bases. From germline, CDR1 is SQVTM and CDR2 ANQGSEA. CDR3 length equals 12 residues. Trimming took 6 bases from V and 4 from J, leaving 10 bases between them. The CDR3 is CSVGGLGNTIYF. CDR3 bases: TGCAGCGTGGGGGGTCTGGGAAACACCATATATTTT.

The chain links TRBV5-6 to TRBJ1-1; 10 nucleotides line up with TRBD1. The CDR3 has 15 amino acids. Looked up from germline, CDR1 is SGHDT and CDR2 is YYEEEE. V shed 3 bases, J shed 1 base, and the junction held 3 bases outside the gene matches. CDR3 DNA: TGTGCCAGCAGCTGGGGGACAGGGGAGAACACTGAAGCTTTCTTT. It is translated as CASSWGTGENTEAFF.

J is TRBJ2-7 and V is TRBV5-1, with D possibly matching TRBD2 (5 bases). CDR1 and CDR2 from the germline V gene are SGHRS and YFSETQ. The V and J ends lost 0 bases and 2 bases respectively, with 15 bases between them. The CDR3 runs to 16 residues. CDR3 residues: CASSLEGPPAAYEQYF. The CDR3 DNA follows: TGCGCCAGCAGCTTGGAAGGACCGCCAGCGGCCTACGAGCAGTACTTC.

This chain's CDR3 is CASSSLGQGWADTQYF. CDR3 in DNA: TGCGCCAGCAGCTCCCTAGGACAGGGATGGGCAGATACGCAGTATTTT. The chain combines TRBV5-1 with TRBJ2-3, with 8 bases that match TRBD1. CDR1 and CDR2 (germline): SGHRS, YFSETQ. V was pared by 3 bases and J by 4 bases, with 10 bases of the junction left unmatched. The CDR3 extends over 16 amino acids.